This entry describes one T cell receptor beta chain. Produced via immunoSEQ multiplex PCR; TCRdb's table is partial and in-frame only. This table has fewer than 500,000 clones, around 87% appearing once. This specimen comes from a study of blood T cell repertoires in COVID-19. The CDR3 loop spans 14 amino acids. Germline assignment: CDR1 LNHDA and CDR2 SQIVND (reference sequence). V gave up 5 bases and J gave up 5 bases; unmatched junction bases: 8. The sample consisted of PBMCs or T cells enriched from blood (not recorded which). This chain uses TRBV19 with TRBJ1-2, with 7 bases fitting TRBD1. The clonotype originates from a woman aged 18-29 years who had recovered from COVID-19. CDR3 loop: CASSQQGIGYGYTF. In nucleotides, the CDR3 is TGTGCCAGTAGTCAACAGGGGATTGGGTATGGCTACACCTTC.